This T cell receptor (beta chain) was identified in a study of CD8 T cells in Susac syndrome. Germline CDR1 LGHDT, CDR2 YNNKEL (reference sequence). The CDR3 extends over 15 amino acids. V dropped 4 bases and J dropped 7 bases, with 14 bases sitting between them. RNA was extracted with the RNeasy kit, and a quantity of about 0.45 to 1 ug was reverse transcribed using random hexamers. immunoSEQ multiplex PCR amplified TCR beta CDR3 across 54 Vbeta, 13 Jbeta. MiXCR, applied by TCRdb to the immunoSEQ multiplex PCR reads, yields one record per CDR3 protein. This table has under 350,000 distinct CDR3 sequences, approximately 90% appearing once.

This receptor was obtained from a human donor with multiple sclerosis. The V gene is TRBV3-1, the J gene TRBJ1-6; D not resolved. The sequenced sample consisted of CD4+ T cells from PBMCs. CDR3 sequence reads: CASSLLATPNSPLHF. In DNA form, the CDR3 reads TGTGCCAGCAGCCTTCTTGCTACACCGAATTCACCCCTCCACTTT. The entire variable domain, with the rest obtained from reference TRBV3-1 and TRBJ1-6, is as follows: DTAVSQTPKYLVTQMGNDKSIKCEQNLGHDTMYWYKQDSKKFLKIMFSYNNKELIINETVPNRFSPKSPDKAHLNLHINSLELGDSAVYFCASSLLATPNSPLHFGNGTRLTVT.